One T cell receptor beta chain is described in this entry. Antigen: not known. This entry comes from a study of vaccination and CD4 T cells after COVID-19. As for the study in general: Taking of post-vaccine samples occurred a median 72 days after dose two (range 14 to 241). Broader study findings: The rise in median SARS-CoV-2-reactive clonotypes, from roughly 22 to 38, was not significant.

The Oncomine TCR Beta short-read assay sequenced DNA from cultured CD4+ T cells. TCRdb processed the PCR reads anew with MiXCR; each CDR3 protein has one entry. Of some 14,000 distinct CDR3 sequences listed, approximately 60% are singletons. V gave up 2 bases and J gave up 5 bases, with 12 bases separating them. CDR1 and CDR2 (germline): MNHNS, SASEGT. This CDR3 region has 14 residues. Regarding treatment: roughly 10-day PBMC culture with coronavirus spike peptide pools or control peptides (ViraFEST assay). The sequence came from a human donor who had recovered from COVID-19. The J gene is TRBJ2-5, the V gene TRBV6-1; D remains unclear. The sample taken for sequencing was CD4+ T cells from blood, cultured in vitro. CDR3 loop: CASSENWGRETQYF. The CDR3 DNA follows: TGTGCCAGCAGTGAAAATTGGGGAAGGGAGACCCAGTACTTC.